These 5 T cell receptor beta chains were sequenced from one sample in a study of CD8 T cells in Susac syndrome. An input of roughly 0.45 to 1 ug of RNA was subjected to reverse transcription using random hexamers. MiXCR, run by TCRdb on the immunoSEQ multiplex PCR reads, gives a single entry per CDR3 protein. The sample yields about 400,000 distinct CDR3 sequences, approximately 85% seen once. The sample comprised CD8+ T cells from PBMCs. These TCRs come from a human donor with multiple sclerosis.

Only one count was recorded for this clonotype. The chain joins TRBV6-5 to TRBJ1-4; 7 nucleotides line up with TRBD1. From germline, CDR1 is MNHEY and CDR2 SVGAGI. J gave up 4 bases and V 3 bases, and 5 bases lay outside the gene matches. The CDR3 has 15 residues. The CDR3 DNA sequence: TGTGCCAGCAGTTATTCGACAGGGCGTAATGAAAAACTGTTTTTT. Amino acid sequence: CASSYSTGRNEKLFF.

CDR3: CASRSTGGSTEAFF. The CDR3 region has the DNA TGTGCCAGCAGGTCTACAGGGGGTTCCACTGAAGCTTTCTTT. V is TRBV5-4 and J is TRBJ1-1; 8 bases are a match to TRBD1. CDR1 and CDR2 from the germline V gene are SGHNT and YYREEE (reference sequence). Trimming at V came to 5 bases and at J to 4 bases, leaving 7 bases not matched to a gene. There are 14 residues in the CDR3.

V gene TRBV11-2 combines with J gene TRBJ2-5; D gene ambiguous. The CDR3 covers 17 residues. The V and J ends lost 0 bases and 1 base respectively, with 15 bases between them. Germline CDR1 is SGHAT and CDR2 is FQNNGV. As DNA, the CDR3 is TGTGCCAGCAGCTTAGATCCGTGGCACTCGGGCCAAGAGACCCAGTACTTC. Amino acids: CASSLDPWHSGQETQYF.

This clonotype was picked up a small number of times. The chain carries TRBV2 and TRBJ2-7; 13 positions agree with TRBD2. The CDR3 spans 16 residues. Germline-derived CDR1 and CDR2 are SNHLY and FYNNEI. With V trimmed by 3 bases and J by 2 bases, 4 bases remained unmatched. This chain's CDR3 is CASSDEGLAGPYEQYF. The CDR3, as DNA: TGTGCCAGCAGTGATGAGGGACTAGCGGGACCCTACGAGCAGTACTTC.

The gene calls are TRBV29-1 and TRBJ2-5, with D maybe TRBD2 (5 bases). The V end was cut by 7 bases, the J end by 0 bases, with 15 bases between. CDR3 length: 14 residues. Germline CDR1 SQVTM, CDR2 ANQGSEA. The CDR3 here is CSAVDFQYQETQYF. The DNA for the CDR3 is TGCAGCGCGGTGGACTTTCAGTACCAAGAGACCCAGTACTTC.